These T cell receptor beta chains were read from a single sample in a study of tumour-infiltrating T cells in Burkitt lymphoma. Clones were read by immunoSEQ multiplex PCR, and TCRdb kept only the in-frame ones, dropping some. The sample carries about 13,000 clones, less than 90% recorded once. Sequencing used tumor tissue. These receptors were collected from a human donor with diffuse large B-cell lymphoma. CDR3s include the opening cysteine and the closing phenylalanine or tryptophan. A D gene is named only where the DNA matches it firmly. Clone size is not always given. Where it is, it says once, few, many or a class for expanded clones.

CDR3nt: TGTGCCAGTAGTATCAGCAGCGACAGACTTACTGGGAAACTGTTTTTT
CDR3aa: CASSISSDRLTGKLFF
v_gene: TRBV19
d_gene: NA
abundance: NA
j_gene: TRBJ1-4

CDR3nt: TGTGCCAGCTCACCGAACCCTACCTACGAGCAGTACTTC
CDR3aa: CASSPNPTYEQYF
v_gene: TRBV18
d_gene: NA
abundance: once
j_gene: TRBJ2-7

CDR3nt: TGCGCCAGCGGTTCCGGGGAGAACACTGAAGCTTTCTTT
CDR3aa: CASGSGENTEAFF
v_gene: TRBV5-1
d_gene: NA
abundance: NA
j_gene: TRBJ1-1

CDR3nt: TGTGCCAGCAGGAAGGGGGTTGATCAGCCCCAGCATTTT
CDR3aa: CASRKGVDQPQHF
v_gene: TRBV6-5
d_gene: NA
abundance: NA
j_gene: TRBJ1-5

CDR3nt: TGTGCCATCACTACCGGGACTATTAGGGAGCAGTACTTC
CDR3aa: CAITTGTIREQYF
v_gene: TRBV6-1
d_gene: TRBD2
abundance: NA
j_gene: TRBJ2-7

CDR3nt: TGCGCCAGCAGCCAGTCTCGGACAGGGGGGAATGAAAAACTGTTTTTT
CDR3aa: CASSQSRTGGNEKLFF
v_gene: TRBV4-1
d_gene: TRBD1
abundance: NA
j_gene: TRBJ1-4

CDR3nt: TGTGCCAGCAGCCTCTCGACGGGTGAAGCTTTCTTT
CDR3aa: CASSLSTGEAFF
v_gene: TRBV4-2
d_gene: NA
abundance: NA
j_gene: TRBJ1-1

CDR3nt: TGCAGCGTTGAAAGGGGAGGCTACACCTTC
CDR3aa: CSVERGGYTF
v_gene: TRBV29-1
d_gene: NA
abundance: NA
j_gene: TRBJ1-2

CDR3nt: TGTGCCAGCAAATCCTCTAGCGGGGGAACAACTCGTACGCAGTATTTT
CDR3aa: CASKSSSGGTTRTQYF
v_gene: TRBV2
d_gene: TRBD2
abundance: NA
j_gene: TRBJ2-3

CDR3nt: TGTGCCAGTACCTCGAGGGGAGGGACAGGCGACCTGTTTTTT
CDR3aa: CASTSRGGTGDLFF
v_gene: TRBV19
d_gene: TRBD1
abundance: NA
j_gene: TRBJ1-4

CDR3nt: TGTGCCAGCTCTCCTACGACAGCAACCTACGAGCAGTACTTC
CDR3aa: CASSPTTATYEQYF
v_gene: TRBV18
d_gene: NA
abundance: NA
j_gene: TRBJ2-7

CDR3nt: TGTACCAGCAGCTTTATTTCCTTTGCGGCATCCTACAATGAGCAGTTCTTC
CDR3aa: CTSSFISFAASYNEQFF
v_gene: TRBV5-6
d_gene: NA
abundance: NA
j_gene: TRBJ2-1

CDR3nt: TGTGCCATCAGTGGGGATTTCGGGGGAGATACGCAGTATTTT
CDR3aa: CAISGDFGGDTQYF
v_gene: TRBV10-3
d_gene: NA
abundance: NA
j_gene: TRBJ2-3

CDR3nt: TGTGCCACCAGCAGAGATACCAGTCGTGGCTACACCTTC
CDR3aa: CATSRDTSRGYTF
v_gene: TRBV15
d_gene: NA
abundance: NA
j_gene: TRBJ1-2

CDR3nt: TGCGCCAGCAGCTTGGAGCAGGGGCGAGGATTCTTC
CDR3aa: CASSLEQGRGFF
v_gene: TRBV5-1
d_gene: NA
abundance: NA
j_gene: TRBJ2-1

CDR3nt: TGTGCCAGCAGCCCCCATAGCGGGGCCCAAGAGACCCAGTACTTC
CDR3aa: CASSPHSGAQETQYF
v_gene: TRBV5-4
d_gene: TRBD2
abundance: NA
j_gene: TRBJ2-5

CDR3nt: TGTGCCAGCAGGTTGGGCGGCGGGAGGGGGGTTAGCACAGATACGCAGTATTTT
CDR3aa: CASRLGGGRGVSTDTQYF
v_gene: TRBV7-8
d_gene: TRBD2
abundance: NA
j_gene: TRBJ2-3

CDR3nt: TGTGCCAGCAGCTTAGCCCAGGATAGCAATCAGCCCCAGCATTTT
CDR3aa: CASSLAQDSNQPQHF
v_gene: TRBV7-8
d_gene: NA
abundance: NA
j_gene: TRBJ1-5

CDR3nt: TGTGCCAGCAGTGAAGAGGCAGGAAATAACTACAATGAGCAGTTCTTC
CDR3aa: CASSEEAGNNYNEQFF
v_gene: TRBV2
d_gene: NA
abundance: NA
j_gene: TRBJ2-1

CDR3nt: TGTGCCAGCAGTTCGGCCACTAGCGGTAGCACAGATACGCAGTATTTT
CDR3aa: CASSSATSGSTDTQYF
v_gene: TRBV7-3
d_gene: TRBD2
abundance: NA
j_gene: TRBJ2-3

CDR3nt: TGTGCCAGCAGCCCCACTATGGGGATCTACGAGCAGTACTTC
CDR3aa: CASSPTMGIYEQYF
v_gene: TRBV9
d_gene: NA
abundance: NA
j_gene: TRBJ2-7

CDR3nt: TGTGCCAGCACGGTAGGGGATATGTTGGACACTGAAGCTTTCTTT
CDR3aa: CASTVGDMLDTEAFF
v_gene: TRBV9
d_gene: NA
abundance: medium-sized
j_gene: TRBJ1-1

CDR3nt: TGCGCCAGCAGCCAAGGGACAGGGGGCGTGACAGATACGCAGTATTTT
CDR3aa: CASSQGTGGVTDTQYF
v_gene: TRBV4-3
d_gene: TRBD1
abundance: few
j_gene: TRBJ2-3

CDR3nt: TGCAGCGTCCCAGAACTCAGAGGCTACACCTTC
CDR3aa: CSVPELRGYTF
v_gene: TRBV29-1
d_gene: NA
abundance: few
j_gene: TRBJ1-2

CDR3nt: TGTGCCAGCTCAGACCAGGGAGGAGGGCTCTACGAGCAGTACTTC
CDR3aa: CASSDQGGGLYEQYF
v_gene: TRBV18
d_gene: NA
abundance: NA
j_gene: TRBJ2-7

CDR3nt: TGTGCCAGCTCACCACAGTCACAAGAGACCCAGTACTTC
CDR3aa: CASSPQSQETQYF
v_gene: TRBV18
d_gene: NA
abundance: few
j_gene: TRBJ2-5

CDR3nt: TGTGCCAGCAGCGCGTGGGACCCCGGCGGGGAGCTGTTTTTT
CDR3aa: CASSAWDPGGELFF
v_gene: TRBV13
d_gene: NA
abundance: NA
j_gene: TRBJ2-2

CDR3nt: TGCGCCAGCAGCTTGGGGATGGGGCAGGTAATGTACGAGCAGTACTTC
CDR3aa: CASSLGMGQVMYEQYF
v_gene: TRBV5-1
d_gene: NA
abundance: NA
j_gene: TRBJ2-7

CDR3nt: TGTGCCACCCGACAGGGGAATCAGCCCCAGCATTTT
CDR3aa: CATRQGNQPQHF
v_gene: TRBV19
d_gene: TRBD1
abundance: NA
j_gene: TRBJ1-5

CDR3nt: TGTGCCAGCAGCCGGGCTCCCTCCTCTGGAAACACCATATATTTT
CDR3aa: CASSRAPSSGNTIYF
v_gene: TRBV7-2
d_gene: NA
abundance: NA
j_gene: TRBJ1-3

CDR3nt: TGTGCCAGCAGCCAGACCACCGGGACAGGGGATCAGCCCCAGCATTTT
CDR3aa: CASSQTTGTGDQPQHF
v_gene: TRBV4-2
d_gene: TRBD1
abundance: NA
j_gene: TRBJ1-5

CDR3nt: TGTGCCAGCAGCCCGACAGGGGGCCGAGAGACCCAGTACTTC
CDR3aa: CASSPTGGRETQYF
v_gene: TRBV7-9
d_gene: TRBD1
abundance: NA
j_gene: TRBJ2-5

CDR3nt: TGTGCTAGTGGTAACAGAGCGGGGGGCAATGCGGAGACCCAGTACTTC
CDR3aa: CASGNRAGGNAETQYF
v_gene: TRBV12-5
d_gene: TRBD2
abundance: NA
j_gene: TRBJ2-5

CDR3nt: TGTGCCAGCATCGGGACTAGCGGGAGCGGGGGTAGCACCTACGAGCAGTACTTC
CDR3aa: CASIGTSGSGGSTYEQYF
v_gene: TRBV7-2
d_gene: TRBD2
abundance: NA
j_gene: TRBJ2-7

CDR3nt: TGTGCCATCAGGCAGGAGAATCAGCCCCAGCATTTT
CDR3aa: CAIRQENQPQHF
v_gene: TRBV10-3
d_gene: NA
abundance: NA
j_gene: TRBJ1-5

CDR3nt: TGTGCCAGCAGTTTCGCGGGGTGGAGCTTCTTT
CDR3aa: CASSFAGWSFF
v_gene: TRBV28
d_gene: NA
abundance: NA
j_gene: TRBJ1-1

CDR3nt: TGTGCCAGCAGTTCCTATACCTCTGAAGCTTTCTTT
CDR3aa: CASSSYTSEAFF
v_gene: TRBV28
d_gene: NA
abundance: NA
j_gene: TRBJ1-1

CDR3nt: TGTGCCAGCAGCTTCACGGTGGGGACGGACAATCAGCCCCAGCATTTT
CDR3aa: CASSFTVGTDNQPQHF
v_gene: TRBV5-6
d_gene: NA
abundance: NA
j_gene: TRBJ1-5

CDR3nt: TGTGCCAGCAGCTTGGGCGTACAGGGACGCACCGGGGAGCTGTTTTTT
CDR3aa: CASSLGVQGRTGELFF
v_gene: TRBV5-6
d_gene: NA
abundance: NA
j_gene: TRBJ2-2

CDR3nt: TGTGCCAGCAGTGATCAGCCCATTTTATCTGGGGATGAGCAGTTCTTC
CDR3aa: CASSDQPILSGDEQFF
v_gene: TRBV6-1
d_gene: NA
abundance: NA
j_gene: TRBJ2-1

CDR3nt: TGCGCCAGCAGCTTCGGGACAGCCTCCTACGAGCAGTACTTC
CDR3aa: CASSFGTASYEQYF
v_gene: TRBV5-1
d_gene: TRBD1
abundance: NA
j_gene: TRBJ2-7

CDR3nt: TGTGGGTCAGGGGCCGAGGGAACCGGGGAGCTGTTTTTT
CDR3aa: CGSGAEGTGELFF
v_gene: TRBV2
d_gene: NA
abundance: NA
j_gene: TRBJ2-2

CDR3nt: TGTGCCAGCAGCTTAAGTGCCGGCAGTAATTCACCCCTCCACTTT
CDR3aa: CASSLSAGSNSPLHF
v_gene: TRBV7-2
d_gene: NA
abundance: NA
j_gene: TRBJ1-6

CDR3nt: TGTGCCAGCAGTTCTGGGACGGAAGGAAGAGCCTACGAGCAGTACTTC
CDR3aa: CASSSGTEGRAYEQYF
v_gene: TRBV6-5
d_gene: NA
abundance: NA
j_gene: TRBJ2-7

CDR3nt: TGTGCCAGCCAGAGAGATAGCAATCAGCCCCAGCATTTT
CDR3aa: CASQRDSNQPQHF
v_gene: TRBV6-5
d_gene: NA
abundance: NA
j_gene: TRBJ1-5

CDR3nt: TGCAGCGTCCTACTAGCGGGGGGGCCAGGTTCTATTCAAGATACGCAGTATTTT
CDR3aa: CSVLLAGGPGSIQDTQYF
v_gene: TRBV29-1
d_gene: TRBD2
abundance: NA
j_gene: TRBJ2-3

CDR3nt: TGTGCCAGCAGCTTAGTTCTAGCGGGAGGGATAAGGGATGAGCAGTTCTTC
CDR3aa: CASSLVLAGGIRDEQFF
v_gene: TRBV11-2
d_gene: TRBD2
abundance: NA
j_gene: TRBJ2-1

CDR3nt: TGTGCCAGCAGCACTAAAACCCCGGACAGGGTGAACACTGAAGCTTTCTTT
CDR3aa: CASSTKTPDRVNTEAFF
v_gene: TRBV21-1
d_gene: NA
abundance: NA
j_gene: TRBJ1-1

CDR3nt: TGTGCCAGCAGCTACTTACAGGGGGGATGGACTGAAGCTTTCTTT
CDR3aa: CASSYLQGGWTEAFF
v_gene: TRBV7-2
d_gene: TRBD1
abundance: once
j_gene: TRBJ1-1

CDR3nt: TGCAGCGTTGAAGAGGGCGACAGTGGCTATGGCTACACCTTC
CDR3aa: CSVEEGDSGYGYTF
v_gene: TRBV29-1
d_gene: NA
abundance: NA
j_gene: TRBJ1-2

CDR3nt: TGTGCCAGTAGTTCTAGCGGGGGGGCTTCAGATACGCAGTATTTT
CDR3aa: CASSSSGGASDTQYF
v_gene: TRBV19
d_gene: TRBD2
abundance: NA
j_gene: TRBJ2-3

CDR3nt: TGCAGCGTTGAAATAGTGGGGACAGAGAACTATGGCTACACCTTC
CDR3aa: CSVEIVGTENYGYTF
v_gene: TRBV29-1
d_gene: TRBD1
abundance: NA
j_gene: TRBJ1-2

CDR3nt: TGTGCCAGCAGTGAAGCAGAGCTCAATGAAAAACTGTTTTTT
CDR3aa: CASSEAELNEKLFF
v_gene: TRBV2
d_gene: NA
abundance: NA
j_gene: TRBJ1-4

CDR3nt: TGTGCCAGCAGCCCCCCCGAACTTTACACCGGGGAGCTGTTTTTT
CDR3aa: CASSPPELYTGELFF
v_gene: TRBV7-9
d_gene: NA
abundance: NA
j_gene: TRBJ2-2

CDR3nt: TGTGCCAGCAGCCTTTACCTAGGCAGCAACTATGGCTACACCTTC
CDR3aa: CASSLYLGSNYGYTF
v_gene: TRBV27
d_gene: NA
abundance: once
j_gene: TRBJ1-2

CDR3nt: TGTGCCAGCAAAAGGAGGGGGGGCTCCTACAATGAGCAGTTCTTC
CDR3aa: CASKRRGGSYNEQFF
v_gene: TRBV6-5
d_gene: NA
abundance: once
j_gene: TRBJ2-1

CDR3nt: TGTGCCAGCAGCGTAGTGTTGGGGACTGAAGCTTTCTTT
CDR3aa: CASSVVLGTEAFF
v_gene: TRBV9
d_gene: NA
abundance: NA
j_gene: TRBJ1-1

CDR3nt: TGTGCCAGCAGTCCCGGGGCTCGGACAGAAAAACTGTTTTTT
CDR3aa: CASSPGARTEKLFF
v_gene: TRBV27
d_gene: NA
abundance: NA
j_gene: TRBJ1-4

CDR3nt: TGCGCCAGCAGCACAGAGGGACAGACATATGGCTACACCTTC
CDR3aa: CASSTEGQTYGYTF
v_gene: TRBV5-1
d_gene: TRBD1
abundance: NA
j_gene: TRBJ1-2